The next 7 T cell receptor beta chains were all read from a single sample in a study of blood T cells in healthy people across ages. The second PCR ran about 6 to 11 cycles with a sample-barcoded 5' primer and J-beta primers. A single record per CDR3 protein comes from TCRdb applying MiXCR to the 5' RACE reads. The sample carries hundreds of thousands of distinct CDR3 sequences, 56% recorded once. The specimen sequenced was blood. The source of these receptors is a man aged 35 to 55 in good health.

This rearrangement joins TRBV4-3 to TRBJ2-3, with 7 bases matching TRBD1. This CDR3 is 17 amino acids long. V shed 4 bases, J shed 3 bases, and the junction held 13 bases outside the gene matches. Looked up from germline, CDR1 is LGHNA and CDR2 is YSLEER. The CDR3 spells CASSRGAGTDRTDTQYF. Here the CDR3 DNA reads TGCGCCAGCAGCCGGGGTGCCGGGACAGACAGGACAGATACGCAGTATTTT.

The J gene is TRBJ1-5, the V gene TRBV4-3; tentatively, D is TRBD1 (6 bases). The germline V gene has CDR1 LGHNA and CDR2 YSLEER. V lost 0 bases and J lost 6, with 12 bases in between. The CDR3 consists of 15 residues. CDR3 loop: CASSQEGGSGQPQHF. The CDR3 DNA reads TGCGCCAGCAGCCAAGAAGGGGGAAGCGGTCAGCCCCAGCATTTT.

The chain couples TRBV5-1 to TRBJ2-5, with TRBD1 matching 9 bases. Germline V gives CDR1 SGHRS, CDR2 YFSETQ. CDR3 length: 14 amino acids. With 4 bases clipped from V and 3 bases from J, the junction kept 4 bases outside the gene matches. This chain's CDR3 is CASSADRGEETQYF. CDR3 nucleotides: TGCGCCAGCAGCGCGGACAGGGGTGAAGAGACCCAGTACTTC.

The chain is built from TRBV7-9 and TRBJ1-3; perhaps TRBD1 as D (6 bases). The CDR3 is 13 residues long. Trimming took off 5 bases at V and 4 bases at J, with 9 bases between the two ends. The germline gives CDR1 SEHNR, CDR2 FQNEAQ (reference sequence). The CDR3 sequence: CASSPGQGNTIYF. DNA of the CDR3: TGTGCCAGCAGCCCGGGACAAGGAAACACCATATATTTT.

This chain joins TRBV4-2 and TRBJ1-2; possible D gene TRBD1, 6 bases. Between the trimmed V and J ends, which lost 4 bases and 10 bases, there was a span of 16 bases. Germline V gene lookup returns CDR1 LGHNA and CDR2 YNFKEQ. The CDR3 sequence is 13 residues long. The CDR3: CASSPPQGGDYTF. In nucleotides, the CDR3 is TGTGCCAGCAGCCCTCCACAGGGAGGCGACTACACCTTC.

This rearrangement joins TRBV7-3 to TRBJ2-3; 12 positions match TRBD2. Trimming took 5 bases from V and 3 from J; bases not matched to a gene: 3. The germline gives CDR1 SGHTA, CDR2 FQGTGA. The CDR3 is made up of 15 amino acids. The CDR3 reads CASSDGLAGTDTQYF. As DNA, the CDR3 is TGTGCCAGCAGCGACGGACTAGCGGGGACAGATACGCAGTATTTT.

In its sample, this clonotype was seen once. The chain joins TRBV29-1 to TRBJ2-1, with TRBD1 identical over 7 bases. CDR1 is SQVTM, CDR2 ANQGSEA, per germline. This CDR3 has 15 residues. J gave up 14 bases and V 0 bases, and 16 bases lay outside the gene matches. Here the CDR3 reads CSVEDLREPQGKEFF. The CDR3 bases are TGCAGCGTTGAAGATCTTCGGGAACCACAGGGGAAAGAGTTCTTC.